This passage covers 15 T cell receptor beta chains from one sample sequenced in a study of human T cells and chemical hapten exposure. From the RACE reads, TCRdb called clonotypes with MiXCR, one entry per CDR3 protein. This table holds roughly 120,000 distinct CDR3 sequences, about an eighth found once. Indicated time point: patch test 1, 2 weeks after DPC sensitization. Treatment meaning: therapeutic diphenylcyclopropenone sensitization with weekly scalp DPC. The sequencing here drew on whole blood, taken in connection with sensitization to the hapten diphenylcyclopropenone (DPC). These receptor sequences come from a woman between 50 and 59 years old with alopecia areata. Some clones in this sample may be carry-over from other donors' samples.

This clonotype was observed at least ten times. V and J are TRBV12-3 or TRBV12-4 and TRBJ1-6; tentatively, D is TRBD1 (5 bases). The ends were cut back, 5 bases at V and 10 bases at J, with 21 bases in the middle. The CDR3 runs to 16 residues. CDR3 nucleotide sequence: TGTGCCAGCAGTCAACGCGGGACCCCCGCCGGCTCACCCCTCCACTTT. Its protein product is CASSQRGTPAGSPLHF.

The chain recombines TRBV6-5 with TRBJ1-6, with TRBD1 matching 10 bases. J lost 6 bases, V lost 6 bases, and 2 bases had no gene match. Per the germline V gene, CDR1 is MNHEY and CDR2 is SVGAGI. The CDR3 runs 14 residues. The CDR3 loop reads CASRWDRGNSPLHF. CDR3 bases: TGTGCCAGCAGGTGGGACAGGGGTAATTCACCCCTCCACTTT.

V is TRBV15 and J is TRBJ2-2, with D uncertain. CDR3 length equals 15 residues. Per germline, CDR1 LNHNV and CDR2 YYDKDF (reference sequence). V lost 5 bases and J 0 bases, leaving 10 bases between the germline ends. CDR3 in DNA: TGTGCCACCAGCTCCTGGACGGCGAACACCGGGGAGCTGTTTTTT. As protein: CATSSWTANTGELFF.

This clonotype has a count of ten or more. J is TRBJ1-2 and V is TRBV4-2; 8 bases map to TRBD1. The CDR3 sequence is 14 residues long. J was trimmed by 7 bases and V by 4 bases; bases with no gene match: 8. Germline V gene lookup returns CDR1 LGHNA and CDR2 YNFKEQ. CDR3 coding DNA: TGTGCCAGCAGCCCTGGACAGGGAGGCCTTGGCTACACCTTC. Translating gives CASSPGQGGLGYTF.

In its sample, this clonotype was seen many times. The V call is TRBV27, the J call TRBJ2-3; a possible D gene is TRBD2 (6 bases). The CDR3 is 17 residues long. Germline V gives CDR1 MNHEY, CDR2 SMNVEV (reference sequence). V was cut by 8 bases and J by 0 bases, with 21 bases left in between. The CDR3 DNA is TGTGCCAGCGCCCCCGGAGCGGGCTCTACTAGCACAGATACGCAGTATTTT. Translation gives CASAPGAGSTSTDTQYF.

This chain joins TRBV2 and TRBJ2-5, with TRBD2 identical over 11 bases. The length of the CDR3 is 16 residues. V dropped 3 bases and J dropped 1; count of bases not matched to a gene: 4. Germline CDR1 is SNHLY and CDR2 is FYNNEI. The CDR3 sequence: CASSEIAGGLQETQYF. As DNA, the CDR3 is TGTGCCAGCAGTGAGATAGCGGGAGGGCTCCAAGAGACCCAGTACTTC.

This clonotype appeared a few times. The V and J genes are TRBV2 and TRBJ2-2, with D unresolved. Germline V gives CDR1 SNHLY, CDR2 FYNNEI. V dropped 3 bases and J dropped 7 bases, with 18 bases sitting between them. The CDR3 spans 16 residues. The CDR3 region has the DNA TGTGCCAGCAGTGAGTCGAGGTTTTCCCAGATCGGGGAGCTGTTTTTT. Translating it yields CASSESRFSQIGELFF.

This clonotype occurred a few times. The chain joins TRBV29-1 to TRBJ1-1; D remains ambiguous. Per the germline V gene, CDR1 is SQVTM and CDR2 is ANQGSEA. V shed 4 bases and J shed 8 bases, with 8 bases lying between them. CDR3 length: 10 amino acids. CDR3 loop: CSVADLEAFF. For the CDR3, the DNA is TGCAGCGTTGCAGATTTGGAAGCTTTCTTT.

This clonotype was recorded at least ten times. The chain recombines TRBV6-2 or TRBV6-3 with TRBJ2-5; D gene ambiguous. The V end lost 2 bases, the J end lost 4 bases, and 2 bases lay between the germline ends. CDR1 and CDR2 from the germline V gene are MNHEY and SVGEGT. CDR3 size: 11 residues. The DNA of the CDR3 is TGTGCCAGCAGTTACCCAGAGACCCAGTACTTC. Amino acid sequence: CASSYPETQYF.

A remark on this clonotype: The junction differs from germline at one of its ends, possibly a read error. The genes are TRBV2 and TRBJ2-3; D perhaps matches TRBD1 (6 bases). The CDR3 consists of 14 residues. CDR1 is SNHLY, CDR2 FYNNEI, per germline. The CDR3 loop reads CASSEQGLADTQYF. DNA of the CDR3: TGTGCTAGCAGTGAACAGGGATTGGCAGATACGCAGTATTTT.

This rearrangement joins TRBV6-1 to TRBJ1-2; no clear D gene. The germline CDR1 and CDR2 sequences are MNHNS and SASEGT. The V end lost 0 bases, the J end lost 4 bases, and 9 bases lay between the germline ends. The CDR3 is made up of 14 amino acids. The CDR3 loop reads CASSEAPGIYGYTF. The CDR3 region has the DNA TGTGCCAGCAGTGAAGCCCCTGGGATCTATGGCTACACCTTC.

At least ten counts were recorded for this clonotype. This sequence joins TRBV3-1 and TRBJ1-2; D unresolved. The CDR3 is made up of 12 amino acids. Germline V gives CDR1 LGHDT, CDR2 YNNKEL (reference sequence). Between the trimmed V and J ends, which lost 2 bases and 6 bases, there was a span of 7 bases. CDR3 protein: CASSQSRDGYTF. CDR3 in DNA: TGTGCCAGCAGCCAATCGAGGGATGGCTACACCTTC.

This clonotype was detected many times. The CDR3 DNA follows: TGCAGTGCTACCCCCTATAGCAATCAGCCCCAGCATTTT. This translates into CSATPYSNQPQHF. The chain carries TRBV20-1 and TRBJ1-5; D call uncertain. Trimming left V 4 bases short and J 0 bases short, with 7 bases between. The CDR3 loop spans 13 amino acids. CDR1 and CDR2 (germline): DFQATT, SNEGSKA (reference sequence).

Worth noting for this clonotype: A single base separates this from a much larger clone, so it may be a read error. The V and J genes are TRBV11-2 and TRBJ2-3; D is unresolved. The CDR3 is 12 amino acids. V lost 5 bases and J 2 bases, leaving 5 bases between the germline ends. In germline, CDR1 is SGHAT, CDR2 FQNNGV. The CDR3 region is CASSLHTDTQYF. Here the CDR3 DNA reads TGTGCCAGCAGCCTACACACAGATACGCAGTATTTT. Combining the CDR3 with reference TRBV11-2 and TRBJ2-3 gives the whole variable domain EAGVAQSPRYKIIEKRQSVAFWCNPISGHATLYWYQQILGQGPKLLIQFQNNGVVDDSQLPKDRFSAERLKGVDSTLKIQPAKLEDSAVYLCASSLHTDTQYFGPGTRLTVL.

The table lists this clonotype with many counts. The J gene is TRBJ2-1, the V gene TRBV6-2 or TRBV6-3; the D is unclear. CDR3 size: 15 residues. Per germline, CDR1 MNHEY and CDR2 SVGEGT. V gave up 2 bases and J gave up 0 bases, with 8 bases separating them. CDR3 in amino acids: CASSYGESSYNEQFF. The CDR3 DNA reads TGTGCCAGCAGTTACGGTGAGAGCTCCTACAATGAGCAGTTCTTC.